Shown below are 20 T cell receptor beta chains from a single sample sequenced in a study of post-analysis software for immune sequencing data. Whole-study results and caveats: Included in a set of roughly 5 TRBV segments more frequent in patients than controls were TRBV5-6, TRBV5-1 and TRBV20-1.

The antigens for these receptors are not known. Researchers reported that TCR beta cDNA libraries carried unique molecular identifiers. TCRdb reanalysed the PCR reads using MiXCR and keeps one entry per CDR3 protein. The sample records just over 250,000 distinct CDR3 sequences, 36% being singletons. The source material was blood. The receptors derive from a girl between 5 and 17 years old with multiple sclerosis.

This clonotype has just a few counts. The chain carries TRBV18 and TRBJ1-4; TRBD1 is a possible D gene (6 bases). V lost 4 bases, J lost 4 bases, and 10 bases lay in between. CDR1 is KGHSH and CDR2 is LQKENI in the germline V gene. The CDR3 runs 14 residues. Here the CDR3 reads CASSRQDSNEKLFF. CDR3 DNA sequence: TGTGCCAGCTCACGACAGGATAGTAATGAAAAACTGTTTTTT.

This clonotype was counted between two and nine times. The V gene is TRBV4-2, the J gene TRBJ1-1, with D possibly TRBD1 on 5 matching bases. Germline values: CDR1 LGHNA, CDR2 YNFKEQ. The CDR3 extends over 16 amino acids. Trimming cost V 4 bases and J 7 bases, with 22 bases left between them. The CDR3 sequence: CASSPSTPGGDIEAFF. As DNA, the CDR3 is TGTGCCAGCAGCCCCAGTACCCCCGGGGGAGACATTGAAGCTTTCTTT.

CDR3 protein: CASRTPGQGPDTQYF. CDR3 DNA sequence: TGTGCCAGCAGGACTCCGGGACAGGGGCCAGATACGCAGTATTTT. The chain links TRBV27 to TRBJ2-3, with 10 bases fitting TRBD1. The CDR3 is 15 amino acids. CDR1 and CDR2 from the germline V gene are MNHEY and SMNVEV (reference sequence). Trimming removed 6 bases from V and 4 bases from J; junction bases left unmatched: 7.

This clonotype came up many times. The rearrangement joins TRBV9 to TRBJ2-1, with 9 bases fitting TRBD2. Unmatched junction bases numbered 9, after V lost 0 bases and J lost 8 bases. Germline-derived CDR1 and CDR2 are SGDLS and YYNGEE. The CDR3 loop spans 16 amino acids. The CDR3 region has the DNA TGTGCCAGCAGCGTAGAATTGCGGGGGGGGCATCATGAGCAGTTCTTC. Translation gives CASSVELRGGHHEQFF.

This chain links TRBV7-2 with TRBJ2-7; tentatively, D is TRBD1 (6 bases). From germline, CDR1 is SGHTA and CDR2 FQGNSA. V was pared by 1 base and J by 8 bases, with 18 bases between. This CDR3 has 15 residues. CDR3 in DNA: TGTGCCAGCAGCTTAGATACAGGGCGTCTGACGAAGCAGTACTTC. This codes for CASSLDTGRLTKQYF.

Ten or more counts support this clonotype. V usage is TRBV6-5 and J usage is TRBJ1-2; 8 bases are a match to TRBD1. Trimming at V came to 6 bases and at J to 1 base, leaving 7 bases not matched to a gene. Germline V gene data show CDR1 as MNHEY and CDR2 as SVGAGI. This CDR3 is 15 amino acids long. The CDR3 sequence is CASSRTDRDNYGYTF. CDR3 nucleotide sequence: TGTGCCAGCAGCCGAACGGACAGGGATAACTATGGCTACACCTTC.

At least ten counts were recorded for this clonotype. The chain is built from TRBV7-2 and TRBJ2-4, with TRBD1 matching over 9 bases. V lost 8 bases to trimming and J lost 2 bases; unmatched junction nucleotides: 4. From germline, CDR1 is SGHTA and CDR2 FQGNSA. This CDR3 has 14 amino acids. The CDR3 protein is CASGTGWSKNIQYF. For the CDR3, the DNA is TGTGCCAGCGGGACAGGGTGGTCCAAAAACATTCAGTACTTC. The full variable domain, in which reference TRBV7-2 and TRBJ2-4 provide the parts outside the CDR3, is GAGVSQSPSNKVTEKGKDVELRCDPISGHTALYWYRQSLGQGLEFLIYFQGNSAPDKSGLPSDRFSAERTGGSVSTLTIQRTQQEDSAVYLCASGTGWSKNIQYFGAGTRLSVL.

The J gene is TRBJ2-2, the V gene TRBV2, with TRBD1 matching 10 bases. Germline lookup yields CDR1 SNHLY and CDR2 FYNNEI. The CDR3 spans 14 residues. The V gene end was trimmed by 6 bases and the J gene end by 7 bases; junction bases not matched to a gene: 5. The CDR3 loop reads CASSKDRGNGELFF. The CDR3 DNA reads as TGTGCCAGCAGCAAGGACAGGGGGAACGGGGAGCTGTTTTTT.

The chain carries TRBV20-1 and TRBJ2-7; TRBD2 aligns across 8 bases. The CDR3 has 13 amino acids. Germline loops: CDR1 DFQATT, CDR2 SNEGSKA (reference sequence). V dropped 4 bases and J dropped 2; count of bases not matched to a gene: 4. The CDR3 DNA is TGCAGTGCTATAGGCGGGAGGACCTACGAGCAGTACTTC. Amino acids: CSAIGGRTYEQYF.

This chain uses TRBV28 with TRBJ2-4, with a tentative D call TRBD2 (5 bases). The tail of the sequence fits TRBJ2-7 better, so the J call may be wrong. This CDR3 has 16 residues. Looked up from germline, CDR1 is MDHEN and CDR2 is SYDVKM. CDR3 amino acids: CASSSPGSGDTYEQYF. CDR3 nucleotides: TGTGCCAGCAGTTCCCCCGGCAGCGGAGACACCTACGAGCAGTACTTC.

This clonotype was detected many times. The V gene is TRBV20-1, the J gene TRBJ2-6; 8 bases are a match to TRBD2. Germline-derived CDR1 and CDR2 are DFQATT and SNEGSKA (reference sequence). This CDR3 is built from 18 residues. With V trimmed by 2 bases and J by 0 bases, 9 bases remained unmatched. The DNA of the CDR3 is TGCAGTGCTAGACCCCTAGCGGGCCAACGCTCTGGGGCCAACGTCCTGACTTTC. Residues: CSARPLAGQRSGANVLTF.

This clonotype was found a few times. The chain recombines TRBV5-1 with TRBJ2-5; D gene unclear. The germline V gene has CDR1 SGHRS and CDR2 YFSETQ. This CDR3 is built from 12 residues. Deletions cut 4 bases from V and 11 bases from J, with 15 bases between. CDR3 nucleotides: TGCGCCAGCAGCCGACCGCCAGGAGAGCAGTACTTC. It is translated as CASSRPPGEQYF.

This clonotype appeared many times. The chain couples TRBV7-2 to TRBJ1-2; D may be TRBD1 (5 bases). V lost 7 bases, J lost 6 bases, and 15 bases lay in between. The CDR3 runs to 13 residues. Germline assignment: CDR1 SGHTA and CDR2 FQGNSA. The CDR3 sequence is CASTWGVMDGYTF. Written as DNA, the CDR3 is TGTGCCAGCACCTGGGGGGTTATGGATGGCTACACCTTC.

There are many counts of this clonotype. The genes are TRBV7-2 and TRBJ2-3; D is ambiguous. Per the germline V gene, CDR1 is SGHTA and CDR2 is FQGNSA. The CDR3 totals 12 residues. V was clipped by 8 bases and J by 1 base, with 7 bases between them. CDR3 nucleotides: TGTGCCAGCGATGACGGCACAGATACGCAGTATTTT. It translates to CASDDGTDTQYF.

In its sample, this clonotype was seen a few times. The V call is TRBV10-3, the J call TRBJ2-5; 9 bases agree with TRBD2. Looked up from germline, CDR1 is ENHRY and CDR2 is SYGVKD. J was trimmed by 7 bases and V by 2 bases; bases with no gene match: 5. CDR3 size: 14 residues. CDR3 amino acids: CAISEAGGFRTQYF. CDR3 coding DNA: TGTGCCATCAGTGAGGCGGGAGGGTTCCGGACCCAGTACTTC.

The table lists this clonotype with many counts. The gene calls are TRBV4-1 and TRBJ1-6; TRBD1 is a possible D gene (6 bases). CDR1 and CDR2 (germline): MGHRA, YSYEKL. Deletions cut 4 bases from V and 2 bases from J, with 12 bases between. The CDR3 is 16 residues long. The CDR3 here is CASSLVGGTYNSPLHF. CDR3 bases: TGCGCCAGCAGCCTAGTTGGGGGCACCTATAATTCACCCCTCCACTTT.

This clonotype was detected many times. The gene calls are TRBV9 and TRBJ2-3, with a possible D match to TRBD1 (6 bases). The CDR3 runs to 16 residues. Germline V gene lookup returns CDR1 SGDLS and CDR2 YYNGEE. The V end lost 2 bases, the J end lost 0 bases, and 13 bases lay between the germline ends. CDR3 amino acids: CASSVLGQGSTDTQYF. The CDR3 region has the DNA TGTGCCAGCAGCGTCCTCGGGCAGGGGAGCACAGATACGCAGTATTTT.

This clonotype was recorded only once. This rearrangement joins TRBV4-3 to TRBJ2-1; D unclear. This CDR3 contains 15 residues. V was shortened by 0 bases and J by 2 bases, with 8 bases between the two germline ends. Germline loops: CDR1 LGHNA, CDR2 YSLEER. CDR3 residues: CASSQESPTYNEQFF. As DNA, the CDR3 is TGCGCCAGCAGCCAAGAAAGTCCTACCTACAATGAGCAGTTCTTC.

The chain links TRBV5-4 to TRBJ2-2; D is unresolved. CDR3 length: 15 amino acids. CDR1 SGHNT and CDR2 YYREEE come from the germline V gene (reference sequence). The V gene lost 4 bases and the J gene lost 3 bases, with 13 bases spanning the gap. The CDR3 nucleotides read TGTGCCAGCAGCCTGGCCGGGTCGCACACCGGGGAGCTGTTTTTT. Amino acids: CASSLAGSHTGELFF.

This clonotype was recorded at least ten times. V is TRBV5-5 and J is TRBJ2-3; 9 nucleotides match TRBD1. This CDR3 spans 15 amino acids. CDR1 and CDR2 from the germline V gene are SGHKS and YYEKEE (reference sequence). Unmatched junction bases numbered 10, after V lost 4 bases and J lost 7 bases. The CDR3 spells CASSSTGGVQYTQYF. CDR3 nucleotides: TGTGCCAGCAGCAGTACAGGGGGCGTACAATATACGCAGTATTTT.